This TCR beta chain was sequenced during a study of T cell responses to AZD1222 COVID-19 vaccine. General study results and limits: Spike-specific TCR breadth rose after two AZD1222 doses, and depth rose as well. Unmutated variant regions are reportedly targeted by nearly half of spike-specific TCRs. Donor demographics were predominantly white British with a female majority; clonal diversity may be underestimated. Samples come after the peak T cell response, not at day 14.

As to this clone: Its specificity is unknown.

After removal of 4 bases from V and 1 base from J, the junction contained 6 bases not matched to a gene. Germline values: CDR1 ENHRY, CDR2 SYGVKD. CDR3 size: 16 residues. Some clones are missing from TCRdb's copy, which holds only in-frame ones; the method was immunoSEQ multiplex PCR. The profile shows some 150,000 clones, roughly four fifths of them singletons. The sequence was collected from an adult in good health. The sample in question was peripheral blood, obtained on day 0 of MenACWY control vaccination. The chain carries TRBV10-3 and TRBJ2-5, with 10 bases matching TRBD1. DNA for the CDR3: TGTGCCATCAGTGGGACAGGGGGTAGCGCCCAAGAGACCCAGTACTTC. Translating gives CAISGTGGSAQETQYF.